These 7 T cell receptor beta chains originate from one sample sequenced in a study of PD-1 blockade in classical Hodgkin lymphoma. Relapse after autologous stem cell transplantation occurred in every patient, and brentuximab vedotin exposure varied. This table comes from immunoSEQ multiplex PCR, and its TCRdb copy is limited to in-frame clones, with some not included. The profile covers tens of thousands of clones, with under 95% appearing a single time and over 9.5% taken by the ten largest. The sequencing used peripheral blood mononuclear cells (PBMCs), collected at baseline. The receptor source for this set is a human donor with classical Hodgkin lymphoma.

V gene TRBV7-8 combines with J gene TRBJ2-5; D not certain. Germline V CDR1 and CDR2: SGHVS, FQNEAQ. The CDR3 length is 14 residues. V lost 2 bases and J lost 4, with 11 bases in between. The CDR3 DNA reads TGTGCCAGCAGCTTACTAGGGTTGCGAGAGACCCAGTACTTC. The encoded protein is CASSLLGLRETQYF.

The rearrangement uses TRBV7-2 and TRBJ2-4; no firm D call. The V end was cut by 0 bases, the J end by 7 bases, with 1 base between. From germline, CDR1 is SGHTA and CDR2 FQGNSA. The CDR3 totals 11 residues. The CDR3 DNA reads as TGTGCCAGCAGCTTAGCGAACATTCAGTACTTC. Amino acids: CASSLANIQYF.

The chain is built from TRBV19 and TRBJ1-5, with 9 bases identical to TRBD1. The V gene end was trimmed by 4 bases and the J gene end by 6 bases; junction bases not matched to a gene: 7. The CDR3 runs 15 residues. Per germline, CDR1 LNHDA and CDR2 SQIVND (reference sequence). For the CDR3, the DNA is TGTGCCAGTAGTAGGGACAGGGCGGGAACTCAGCCCCAGCATTTT. Amino acid sequence: CASSRDRAGTQPQHF. Based on the CDR3 plus reference TRBV19 and TRBJ1-5, the full variable domain is DGGITQSPKYLFRKEGQNVTLSCEQNLNHDAMYWYRQDPGQGLRLIYYSQIVNDFQKGDIAEGYSVSREKKESFPLTVTSAQKNPTAFYLCASSRDRAGTQPQHFGDGTRLSIL.

The genes are TRBV28 and TRBJ1-5; 7 bases are shared with TRBD1. Germline V gives CDR1 MDHEN, CDR2 SYDVKM. The CDR3 spans 15 residues. V was clipped by 6 bases and J by 2 bases; unmatched bases: 7. CDR3 residues: CASSRPGGGNQPQHF. CDR3 nucleotides: TGTGCCAGCAGCCGCCCAGGGGGTGGCAATCAGCCCCAGCATTTT. Full variable domain (remainder filled in from reference TRBV28 and TRBJ1-5): DVKVTQSSRYLVKRTGEKVFLECVQDMDHENMFWYRQDPGLGLRLIYFSYDVKMKEKGDIPEGYSVSREKKERFSLILESASTNQTSMYLCASSRPGGGNQPQHFGDGTRLSIL.

As concerns this clone: Mismatch with germline at one junction end may stem from a read error. The chain has TRBV13 and TRBJ2-1; 7 bases line up with TRBD1. Germline CDR1 reads PRHDT; CDR2 reads FYEKMQ (reference sequence). The length of the CDR3 is 16 residues. The CDR3 coding sequence is TGTGCCAGCAGTTTAGGTTTACAGGGGAACTACAATGAGCAGTTCTTC. Amino acid sequence: CASSLGLQGNYNEQFF.

The gene calls are TRBV28 and TRBJ2-3; TRBD2 agrees at 10 bases. CDR1 is MDHEN and CDR2 is SYDVKM in the germline V gene. V shed 8 bases, J shed 3 bases, and the junction held 8 bases outside the gene matches. The CDR3 runs to 15 residues. CDR3 residues: CASSGLADSTDTQYF. The CDR3 DNA reads as TGTGCCAGCTCTGGACTAGCGGATAGTACAGATACGCAGTATTTT.

The sample holds one count of this clone. The chain combines TRBV11-3 with TRBJ2-2; D gene unclear. V was shortened by 3 bases and J by 5 bases, with 7 bases between the two germline ends. The CDR3 consists of 13 residues. The germline V gene encodes CDR1 SGHNT and CDR2 YENEEA. The CDR3 sequence is CASSFVGTGELFF. CDR3 coding DNA: TGTGCCAGCAGCTTTGTTGGAACCGGGGAGCTGTTTTTT. Filled out from reference TRBV11-3 and TRBJ2-2, the complete variable domain reads EAGVVQSPRYKIIEKKQPVAFWCNPISGHNTLYWYLQNLGQGPELLIRYENEEAVDDSQLPKDRFSAERLKGVDSTLKIQPAELGDSAVYLCASSFVGTGELFFGEGSRLTVL.